This T cell receptor (beta chain) derives from a study of T cell responses to AZD1222 COVID-19 vaccine. CDR1 and CDR2 from the germline V gene are LNHDA and SQIVND (reference sequence). This CDR3 contains 15 residues. The germline V and J ends were trimmed by 3 bases and 0 bases, with 8 bases remaining between them. A note on this clone: Its matching antigen is unknown.

General observations from the study: Compared with day 0, the breadth and depth of the Spike-specific TCR repertoire rose significantly after two doses of AZD1222. Baseline testing showed seropositivity in only 5 or 6 AZD1222 recipients. Targeting of unmutated variant regions was reportedly seen in nearly half of spike-specific TCRs. Clonal diversity may have been underestimated, and the donors were mostly white British, with more females than males.

Libraries were prepared by immunoSEQ multiplex PCR; TCRdb keeps only in-frame clonotypes and omits some of them. The sample records 50,000 to 70,000 clones, more than 80% being singletons. The sequenced sample was peripheral blood, obtained on day 0 of MenACWY control vaccination. This chain links TRBV19 with TRBJ1-4; TRBD1 might be the D (5 bases). The sequence came from an adult in good health. The CDR3 loop reads CASSMSRATNEKLFF. In nucleotides, the CDR3 is TGTGCCAGTAGTATGTCCAGGGCAACTAATGAAAAACTGTTTTTT.